What follows describes a single T cell receptor beta chain. Some clones are missing from TCRdb's copy, which holds only in-frame ones; the method was immunoSEQ multiplex PCR. Of approximately 70,000 clones in the sample, about 90% are singletons; the top ten hold 0.35% to 0.45%. The data stem from a study of T cell changes during pregnancy in multiple sclerosis. The germline CDR1 and CDR2 sequences are MNHNS and SASEGT. Trimming removed 1 base at V and 7 bases at J, with 22 bases between. The CDR3 consists of 17 residues. This rearrangement joins TRBV6-1 to TRBJ1-2, with a possible D match to TRBD1 (5 bases). This TCR was sampled from a female donor with multiple sclerosis, enrolled in a pregnancy study. The specimen comprised CD4+ T cells from peripheral blood mononuclear cells, sampled before pregnancy. CDR3 in amino acids: CASSEDLSRRAKGGYTF. The DNA of the CDR3 is TGTGCCAGCAGTGAAGATTTGAGTCGCAGGGCGAAGGGTGGCTACACCTTC.